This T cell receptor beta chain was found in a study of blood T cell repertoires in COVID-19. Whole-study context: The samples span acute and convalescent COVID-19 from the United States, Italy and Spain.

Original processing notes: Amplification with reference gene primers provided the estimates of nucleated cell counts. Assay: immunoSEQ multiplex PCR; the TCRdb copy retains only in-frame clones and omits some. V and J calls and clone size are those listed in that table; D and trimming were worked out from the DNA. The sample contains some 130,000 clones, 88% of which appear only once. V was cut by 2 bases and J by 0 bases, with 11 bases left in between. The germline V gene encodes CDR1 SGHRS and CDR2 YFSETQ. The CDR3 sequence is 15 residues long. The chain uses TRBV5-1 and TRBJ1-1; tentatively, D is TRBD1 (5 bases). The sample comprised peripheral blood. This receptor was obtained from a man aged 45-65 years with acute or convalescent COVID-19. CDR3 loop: CASSLIGRVNTEAFF. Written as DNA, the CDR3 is TGCGCCAGCAGCTTAATAGGCAGGGTGAACACTGAAGCTTTCTTT.